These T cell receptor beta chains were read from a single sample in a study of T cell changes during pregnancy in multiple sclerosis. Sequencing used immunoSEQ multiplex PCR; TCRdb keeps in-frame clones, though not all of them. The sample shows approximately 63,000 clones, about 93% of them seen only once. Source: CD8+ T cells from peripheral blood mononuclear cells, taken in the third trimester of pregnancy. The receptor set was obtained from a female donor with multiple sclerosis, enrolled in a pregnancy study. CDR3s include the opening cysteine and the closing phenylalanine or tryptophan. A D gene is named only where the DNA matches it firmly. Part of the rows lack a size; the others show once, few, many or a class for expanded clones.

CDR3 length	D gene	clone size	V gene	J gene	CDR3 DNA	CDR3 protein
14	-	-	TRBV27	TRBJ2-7	TGTGCCAGCAGTCTCCAGGGGCTCCAGGGAGAGCAGTACTTC	CASSLQGLQGEQYF
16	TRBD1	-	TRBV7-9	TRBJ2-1	TGTGCCAGCAGCTCACCCGACAGGGGCCCCTACAATGAGCAGTTCTTC	CASSSPDRGPYNEQFF
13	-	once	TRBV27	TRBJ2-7	TGTGCCAGCAGTTTATCCGATAGATACGAGCAGTACTTC	CASSLSDRYEQYF
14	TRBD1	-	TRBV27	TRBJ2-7	TGTGCCAGCAGTTTAACAGGGGCCCCCTACGAGCAGTACTTC	CASSLTGAPYEQYF
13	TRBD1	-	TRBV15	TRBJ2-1	TGTGCCACCAGCAGACACAGGGGGGCCGAGCAGTTCTTC	CATSRHRGAEQFF
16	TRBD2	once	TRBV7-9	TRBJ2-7	TGTGCCAGCAGCCGTTTGCTAGCGGGAGAGGCATACGAGCAGTACTTC	CASSRLLAGEAYEQYF
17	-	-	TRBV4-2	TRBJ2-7	TGTGCCAGCAGCCAAGGTCGCTCCATCGGACGGACACGCGAGCAGTACTTC	CASSQGRSIGRTREQYF
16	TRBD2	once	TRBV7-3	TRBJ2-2	TGTGCCAGCAGCTTCGGACTAGTCGGCAACACCGGGGAGCTGTTTTTT	CASSFGLVGNTGELFF
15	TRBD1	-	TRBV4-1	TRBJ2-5	TGCGCCAGCAGCCAAGAATGGGACAGGGAAGAGACCCAGTACTTC	CASSQEWDREETQYF
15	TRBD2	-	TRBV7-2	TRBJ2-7	TGTGCCAGCAGCTTAGGGCTAGCGGGACTCTACGAGCAGTACTTC	CASSLGLAGLYEQYF
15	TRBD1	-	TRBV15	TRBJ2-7	TGTGCCACCAGCAGAGCCGGGACAGGGTTACGCGAGCAGTACTTC	CATSRAGTGLREQYF
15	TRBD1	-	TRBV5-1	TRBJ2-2	TGCGCCAGCAGCTCGGGACAGGGCGTTCCCGGGGAGCTGTTTTTT	CASSSGQGVPGELFF
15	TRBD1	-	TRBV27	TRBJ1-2	TGTGCCAGCAGTCTCCAAGGGGACAGGAACTATGGCTACACCTTC	CASSLQGDRNYGYTF
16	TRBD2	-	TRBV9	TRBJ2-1	TGTGCCAGCAGCGTAAGCGGGACTAGCTCCTACAATGAGCAGTTCTTC	CASSVSGTSSYNEQFF
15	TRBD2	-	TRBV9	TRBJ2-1	TGTGCCAGCAGCGGAACTAGCGGGAGGTACAATGAGCAGTTCTTC	CASSGTSGRYNEQFF
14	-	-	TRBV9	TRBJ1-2	TGTGCCAGCAGCGGGCAAGGGGGTTATAACGACTACACCTTC	CASSGQGGYNDYTF
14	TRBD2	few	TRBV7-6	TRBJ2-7	TGTGCCAGCAGCCTCTTTGGCGGGAGAGGAGAGCAGTACTTC	CASSLFGGRGEQYF
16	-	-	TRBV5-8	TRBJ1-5	TGTGCCAGCAGCCCCCCCGGAGACTATCTAAATCAGCCCCAGCATTTT	CASSPPGDYLNQPQHF
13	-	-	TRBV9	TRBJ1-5	TGTGCCAGCAGCGTGGGCACAAATCAGCCCCAGCATTTT	CASSVGTNQPQHF
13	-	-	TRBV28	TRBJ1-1	TGTGCCAGCAGTTTATTGCAGGAAACTGAAGCTTTCTTT	CASSLLQETEAFF
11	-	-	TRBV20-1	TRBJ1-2	TGCAGTGCTAGGACAGATCGCGGCTACACCTTC	CSARTDRGYTF
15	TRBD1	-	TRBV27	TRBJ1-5	TGTGCCAGCAGTTTGGGGGGACAGGAGGATCAGCCCCAGCATTTT	CASSLGGQEDQPQHF
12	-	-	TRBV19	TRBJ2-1	TGTGCCAGTAGTCCTCTCCCCGGGGAGCAGTTCTTC	CASSPLPGEQFF
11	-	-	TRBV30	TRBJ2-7	TGTGCCTGGAGTGTACAGGCCGAGCAGTACTTC	CAWSVQAEQYF
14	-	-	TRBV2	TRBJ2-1	TGTGCCAGCAGTGCAGGGGTCTCCTACAATGAGCAGTTCTTC	CASSAGVSYNEQFF
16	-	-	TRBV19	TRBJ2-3	TGTGCCAGTAGTATAGCGGACAGCCTTAGCACAGATACGCAGTATTTT	CASSIADSLSTDTQYF
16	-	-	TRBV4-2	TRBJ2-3	TGTGCCAGCAGCCACCTAGGGGCTACTAGCACAGATACGCAGTATTTT	CASSHLGATSTDTQYF
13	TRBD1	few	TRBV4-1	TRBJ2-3	TGCGCCAGCAGCATCAGGGGGCAAGATACGCAGTATTTT	CASSIRGQDTQYF
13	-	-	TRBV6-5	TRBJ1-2	TGTGCCAGCAGTTACGCGTCTAACTATGGCTACACCTTC	CASSYASNYGYTF
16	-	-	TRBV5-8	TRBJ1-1	TGTGCCAGCAGCTTGGAGGTCCGGGGGGTGAACACTGAAGCTTTCTTT	CASSLEVRGVNTEAFF
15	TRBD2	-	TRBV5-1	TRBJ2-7	TGCGCCAGCAGCCCGCGGGGGGGTAGTCCCTACGAGCAGTACTTC	CASSPRGGSPYEQYF
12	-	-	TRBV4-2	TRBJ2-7	TGTGCCAGCAGCCAAGATCTCTACGAGCAGTACTTC	CASSQDLYEQYF
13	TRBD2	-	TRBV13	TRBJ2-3	TGTGCCAGCAGCCCCGGGACTAGCGGGAGAAAGTATTTT	CASSPGTSGRKYF